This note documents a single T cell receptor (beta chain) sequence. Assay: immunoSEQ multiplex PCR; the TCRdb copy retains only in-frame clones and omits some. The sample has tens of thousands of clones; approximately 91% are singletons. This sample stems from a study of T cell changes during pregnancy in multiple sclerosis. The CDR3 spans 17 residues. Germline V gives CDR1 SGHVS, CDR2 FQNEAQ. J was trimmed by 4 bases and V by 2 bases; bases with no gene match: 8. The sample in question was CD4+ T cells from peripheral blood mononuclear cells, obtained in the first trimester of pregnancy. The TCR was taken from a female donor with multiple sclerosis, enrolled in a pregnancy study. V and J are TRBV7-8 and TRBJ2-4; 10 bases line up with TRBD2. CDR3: CASSLRNGLAAKNIQYF. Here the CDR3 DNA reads TGTGCCAGCAGCTTACGGAACGGACTAGCGGCAAAAAACATTCAGTACTTC.